The T cell receptor (beta chain) described here comes from a study of cytomegalovirus exposure and HLA in healthy donors. Study as a whole: A prior study identified 100 million to 130 million unique TCR beta sequences from 150 million to 200 million T cells.

Study-level results: The analysis excluded some indistinguishable V segments, including TRBV6-2 and TRBV6-3. TCR beta sequences reportedly predicted most subjects' HLA-A and HLA-B alleles accurately. What a later analysis reportedly showed was that an Asian-associated ancestry cluster had fewer N-insertions than the 666-donor mean.

Use of 60 Vbeta and 13 Jbeta primers characterized the PCR. The method was immunoSEQ multiplex PCR; TCRdb's version includes in-frame clones alone and lacks a portion of them. The table lists roughly 130,000 clones, around 75% of them singletons. The CDR3 contains 16 residues. The V gene's germline CDR1 is MNHNS and CDR2 SASEGT. V lost 4 bases to trimming and J lost 4 bases, with 19 bases between them. Note on this clone: Its antigen remains unknown.

This receptor was obtained from a female donor in good health and CMV-seronegative. The chain combines TRBV6-1 with TRBJ1-2; a weak D match, TRBD1 (6 bases). Sequencing was carried out using PBMCs. CDR3 sequence (DNA): TGTGCCAGCAGTGGGAACAGGGAACGTCGAAGCTATGGCTACACCTTC. Encoded protein: CASSGNRERRSYGYTF.